This is a list of T cell receptor beta chains from one sample in a study of T-cell reconstitution after alpha-beta-depleted transplantation in children. Each CDR3 protein is one row after TCRdb ran MiXCR on the PCR reads. The table lists some 520,000 distinct CDR3 sequences, approximately 30% of them singletons. This specimen was PBMCs from the stem cell graft donor, taken from the stem cell graft. All receptors come from a human donor who donated a stem cell graft to a child with aplastic anemia. Each CDR3 is given with its conserved first and last residue. Fields, in order: V gene, J gene, D gene, clone size, CDR3 DNA, CDR3 protein. D genes are given only for firm matches. A row's size may be missing; if present it is once, few, many or a size class.

V gene: TRBV6-1; J gene: TRBJ2-1; D gene: -; clone size: once; CDR3 DNA: TGTGCCAGCAGACAAACAGGGTTTCTAAATGAGGAGTTCTTC; CDR3 protein: CASRQTGFLNEEFF
V gene: TRBV20-1; J gene: TRBJ2-6; D gene: -; clone size: few; CDR3 DNA: TGCAGTGCTCTCACCGGGCTGAACGTCCTGACTTTC; CDR3 protein: CSALTGLNVLTF
V gene: TRBV7-2; J gene: TRBJ2-1; D gene: -; clone size: few; CDR3 DNA: TGTGCCAGCAGCTTAACCCCTAGGGAGCAGTTCTTC; CDR3 protein: CASSLTPREQFF
V gene: TRBV6-2/TRBV6-3; J gene: TRBJ2-7; D gene: -; clone size: -; CDR3 DNA: TGTGCCAGCAGTTTTGACGGGAGTAGCTCCTACGAGCAGTACTTC; CDR3 protein: CASSFDGSSSYEQYF
V gene: TRBV11-2; J gene: TRBJ1-2; D gene: TRBD1; clone size: -; CDR3 DNA: TGTGCCAGCAGCTTGACAGGGGGCTATAATGGCTACACCTTC; CDR3 protein: CASSLTGGYNGYTF
V gene: TRBV7-8; J gene: TRBJ1-1; D gene: -; clone size: many; CDR3 DNA: TGTGCCAGCAGCTTAGAAGTGAACACTGAAGCTTTCTTT; CDR3 protein: CASSLEVNTEAFF
V gene: TRBV24-1; J gene: TRBJ2-5; D gene: -; clone size: once; CDR3 DNA: TGTGCCACCAGTGAACCTACAGGGATGGGGACCCAGTACTTC; CDR3 protein: CATSEPTGMGTQYF
V gene: TRBV12-3/TRBV12-4; J gene: TRBJ2-1; D gene: -; clone size: -; CDR3 DNA: TGTGCCAGCAGTTTAGCGCAGATTCTGGACCGGGATGAGCAGTTCTTC; CDR3 protein: CASSLAQILDRDEQFF
V gene: TRBV29-1; J gene: TRBJ2-3; D gene: TRBD2; clone size: -; CDR3 DNA: TGCAGCGTTGACGGCGGGAGACCAGATACGCAGTATTTT; CDR3 protein: CSVDGGRPDTQYF
V gene: TRBV10-3; J gene: TRBJ2-3; D gene: -; clone size: -; CDR3 DNA: TGTGCCATCAGTGATGGGATAGCTGGGCCAGATACGCAGTATTTT; CDR3 protein: CAISDGIAGPDTQYF
V gene: TRBV12-5; J gene: TRBJ2-5; D gene: -; clone size: -; CDR3 DNA: TGTGCTAGTGGCCCGGCTGAGACCCAGTACTTC; CDR3 protein: CASGPAETQYF
V gene: TRBV29-1; J gene: TRBJ2-1; D gene: TRBD2; clone size: -; CDR3 DNA: TGCAGCGCCCAAGGACTAGCCGCCAATGAGCAGTTCTTC; CDR3 protein: CSAQGLAANEQFF
V gene: TRBV5-5; J gene: TRBJ1-4; D gene: -; clone size: once; CDR3 DNA: TGTGCCAGCAGTAGCGAGGGGGGTACAAGTCGAAAACTGTTTTTT; CDR3 protein: CASSSEGGTSRKLFF
V gene: TRBV20-1; J gene: TRBJ1-1; D gene: TRBD1; clone size: few; CDR3 DNA: TGCAGTGCTAGAGATAATCCAGGGGGCTCTGGTGAAGCTTTCTTT; CDR3 protein: CSARDNPGGSGEAFF
V gene: TRBV11-2; J gene: TRBJ2-5; D gene: -; clone size: once; CDR3 DNA: TGTGCCAGCAGCCTGGAGGTCAACGGAGAGACCCAGTACTTC; CDR3 protein: CASSLEVNGETQYF
V gene: TRBV28; J gene: TRBJ2-7; D gene: TRBD2; clone size: -; CDR3 DNA: TGTGCCAGCGGGGGAGGGCCCTACGAGCAGTACTTC; CDR3 protein: CASGGGPYEQYF
V gene: TRBV5-1; J gene: TRBJ2-5; D gene: -; clone size: -; CDR3 DNA: TGCGCCAGCAGCTTTTCTCTCCAAGAGACCCAGTACTTC; CDR3 protein: CASSFSLQETQYF
V gene: TRBV20-1; J gene: TRBJ2-5; D gene: -; clone size: -; CDR3 DNA: TGCAGTGCTAGACGTAACAGGCAGCAAGAGACCCAGTACTTC; CDR3 protein: CSARRNRQQETQYF
V gene: TRBV7-9; J gene: TRBJ2-1; D gene: TRBD2; clone size: few; CDR3 DNA: TGTGCCAGCAGCTTATGGGTAGCGGGGAATGAGCAGTTCTTC; CDR3 protein: CASSLWVAGNEQFF
V gene: TRBV7-9; J gene: TRBJ2-1; D gene: -; clone size: -; CDR3 DNA: TGTGCCAGCAGCTTAGCGAACAGGGTTGCCTACAATGAGCAGTTCTTC; CDR3 protein: CASSLANRVAYNEQFF
V gene: TRBV4-3; J gene: TRBJ1-2; D gene: -; clone size: -; CDR3 DNA: TGCGCCAGCAGCCAAGGCAGGGGCACTAGCTATGGCTACACCTTC; CDR3 protein: CASSQGRGTSYGYTF
V gene: TRBV12-3/TRBV12-4; J gene: TRBJ2-1; D gene: -; clone size: few; CDR3 DNA: TGTGCCAGCAGTTCCTCCGGGACTCGTAACAATGAGCAGTTCTTC; CDR3 protein: CASSSSGTRNNEQFF
V gene: TRBV5-5; J gene: TRBJ1-6; D gene: TRBD1; clone size: -; CDR3 DNA: TGTGCCAGCAGCTTGGCCGGGACAGGGGATTCACCCCTCCACTTT; CDR3 protein: CASSLAGTGDSPLHF
V gene: TRBV29-1; J gene: TRBJ2-5; D gene: -; clone size: -; CDR3 DNA: TGCAGCGTTGAACGGCACAGCCAAGAGACCCAGTACTTC; CDR3 protein: CSVERHSQETQYF
V gene: TRBV6-5; J gene: TRBJ2-3; D gene: TRBD1; clone size: few; CDR3 DNA: TGTGCCAGCAGCCTCTCCGGACAGGCCGCTCTGGATACGCAGTATTTT; CDR3 protein: CASSLSGQAALDTQYF
V gene: TRBV28; J gene: TRBJ1-3; D gene: TRBD1; clone size: -; CDR3 DNA: TGTGCCAGCAGTCAGCCGGGACAGCTGACTTTTGTTGGAAACACCATATATTTT; CDR3 protein: CASSQPGQLTFVGNTIYF
V gene: TRBV20-1; J gene: TRBJ2-2; D gene: -; clone size: -; CDR3 DNA: TGCAGTGCTAGAGACGCCGGGCTAGAGGCCGGGGAGCTGTTTTTT; CDR3 protein: CSARDAGLEAGELFF
V gene: TRBV29-1; J gene: TRBJ2-2; D gene: -; clone size: -; CDR3 DNA: TGCAGCGTTGAAGACAGGGGGAACACCGGGGAGCTGTTTTTT; CDR3 protein: CSVEDRGNTGELFF
V gene: TRBV30; J gene: TRBJ2-2; D gene: TRBD2; clone size: -; CDR3 DNA: TGTGCCATCAAGCGGGAGTTTAACACCGGGGAGCTGTTTTTT; CDR3 protein: CAIKREFNTGELFF
V gene: TRBV5-6; J gene: TRBJ2-7; D gene: -; clone size: once; CDR3 DNA: TGTGCCAGCAGCTTGGCACGCAACGAGCAGTACTTC; CDR3 protein: CASSLARNEQYF
V gene: TRBV5-1; J gene: TRBJ2-3; D gene: -; clone size: -; CDR3 DNA: TGCGCCAGCAGCTTGGGGCCTGCCGATACGCAGTATTTT; CDR3 protein: CASSLGPADTQYF
V gene: TRBV11-1; J gene: TRBJ1-1; D gene: TRBD1; clone size: -; CDR3 DNA: TGTGCCAGCAGCCCATCCCCCGGGACAGGGAACACTGAAGCTTTCTTT; CDR3 protein: CASSPSPGTGNTEAFF
V gene: TRBV5-6; J gene: TRBJ2-3; D gene: -; clone size: -; CDR3 DNA: TGTGCCAGCAGCTCTCAGCGCACAGATACGCAGTATTTT; CDR3 protein: CASSSQRTDTQYF
V gene: TRBV18; J gene: TRBJ1-2; D gene: TRBD1; clone size: -; CDR3 DNA: TGTGCCAGCTCACCCGGGACAGGGGTCGCCTATGGCTACACCTTC; CDR3 protein: CASSPGTGVAYGYTF
V gene: TRBV5-5; J gene: TRBJ1-1; D gene: -; clone size: few; CDR3 DNA: TGTGCCAGCAGGACTACCGCGAACACTGAAGCTTTCTTT; CDR3 protein: CASRTTANTEAFF
V gene: TRBV18; J gene: TRBJ2-7; D gene: -; clone size: -; CDR3 DNA: TGTGCCAGCTCAAAAGGGGCTGACAGAACCTACGAGCAGTACTTC; CDR3 protein: CASSKGADRTYEQYF
V gene: TRBV18; J gene: TRBJ1-3; D gene: -; clone size: few; CDR3 DNA: TGTGCCAGCTCACCCGTGACGGGGGGCTCTGGAAACACCATATATTTT; CDR3 protein: CASSPVTGGSGNTIYF
V gene: TRBV20-1; J gene: TRBJ2-1; D gene: TRBD2; clone size: -; CDR3 DNA: TGCAGTGCTCTTTCGGTACTAGCGGGAGTGGGCTCCTACAATGAGCAGTTCTTC; CDR3 protein: CSALSVLAGVGSYNEQFF
V gene: TRBV12-3/TRBV12-4; J gene: TRBJ1-2; D gene: TRBD1; clone size: -; CDR3 DNA: TGTGCCAGCAGTTTTTTTTCTCCGACAGGGGGCTCGGGTGGCTACACCTTC; CDR3 protein: CASSFFSPTGGSGGYTF
V gene: TRBV6-5; J gene: TRBJ1-2; D gene: -; clone size: few; CDR3 DNA: TGTGCCAGCAGTGGGGTGGGGTATGGCTACACCTTC; CDR3 protein: CASSGVGYGYTF
V gene: TRBV6-2/TRBV6-3; J gene: TRBJ1-5; D gene: -; clone size: few; CDR3 DNA: TGTGCCAGCAGTTACCCATCTTCAGGCAATCAGCCCCAGCATTTT; CDR3 protein: CASSYPSSGNQPQHF
V gene: TRBV10-3; J gene: TRBJ2-7; D gene: -; clone size: few; CDR3 DNA: TGTGCCATCAGTGAGGGGGTCAGCCAAGCCTACGAGCAGTACTTC; CDR3 protein: CAISEGVSQAYEQYF
V gene: TRBV29-1; J gene: TRBJ2-7; D gene: -; clone size: -; CDR3 DNA: TGCAGCGTTGATATGGATACCTGGAGAACCTACGAGCAGTACTTC; CDR3 protein: CSVDMDTWRTYEQYF
V gene: TRBV21-1; J gene: TRBJ2-7; D gene: -; clone size: few; CDR3 DNA: TGTGCCAGCAGCAAAGCAGGCAGTTACGAGCAGTACTTC; CDR3 protein: CASSKAGSYEQYF
V gene: TRBV7-2; J gene: TRBJ2-1; D gene: TRBD2; clone size: -; CDR3 DNA: TGTGCCAGCACGCGAGCGGGAGGTTTTTCGGATGAGCAGTTCTTC; CDR3 protein: CASTRAGGFSDEQFF
V gene: TRBV15; J gene: TRBJ2-5; D gene: -; clone size: once; CDR3 DNA: TGTGCCACCAGCAGATCAAGAGGGCAGGGAGAGACCCAGTACTTC; CDR3 protein: CATSRSRGQGETQYF
V gene: TRBV7-2; J gene: TRBJ2-5; D gene: TRBD2; clone size: -; CDR3 DNA: TGTGCCAGCAGCTTAGGGATACTAGCGGGAACACAAGAGACCCAGTACTTC; CDR3 protein: CASSLGILAGTQETQYF
V gene: TRBV6-2/TRBV6-3; J gene: TRBJ2-1; D gene: -; clone size: -; CDR3 DNA: TGTGCCAGCAGTTACTCTGGGCAGGGCTGGTACGGGAGTTCCTACAATGAGCAGTTCTTC; CDR3 protein: CASSYSGQGWYGSSYNEQFF
V gene: TRBV5-4; J gene: TRBJ2-7; D gene: TRBD2; clone size: -; CDR3 DNA: TGTGCCAGCAGCACCGGGACTAGCGGGACCGACCAGTACTTC; CDR3 protein: CASSTGTSGTDQYF
V gene: TRBV5-5; J gene: TRBJ2-3; D gene: -; clone size: few; CDR3 DNA: TGTGCCAGCAGCCAGACGCCCGGTAGCACAGATACGCAGTATTTT; CDR3 protein: CASSQTPGSTDTQYF
V gene: TRBV29-1; J gene: TRBJ2-1; D gene: TRBD1; clone size: -; CDR3 DNA: TGCAGCGTGGCGGGTGGACAGGGGGCTAGTGAGCAGTTCTTC; CDR3 protein: CSVAGGQGASEQFF
V gene: TRBV19; J gene: TRBJ2-7; D gene: TRBD1; clone size: few; CDR3 DNA: TGTGCCAGTAGTATAGCCGGGACAGGGGAATACGAGCAGTACTTC; CDR3 protein: CASSIAGTGEYEQYF
V gene: TRBV12-3/TRBV12-4; J gene: TRBJ2-1; D gene: -; clone size: -; CDR3 DNA: TGTGCCAGCAGTTTTGGAGTCAATGAGCAGTTCTTC; CDR3 protein: CASSFGVNEQFF
V gene: TRBV24-1; J gene: TRBJ1-2; D gene: -; clone size: -; CDR3 DNA: TGTGCCACCAGTGATGCCTCGTGGAGTGGTACCGGAGGCTACACCTTC; CDR3 protein: CATSDASWSGTGGYTF
V gene: TRBV14; J gene: TRBJ2-7; D gene: -; clone size: -; CDR3 DNA: TGTGCCAGCAGCCAAACCAAGACAGGACCTACCTACGAGCAGTACTTC; CDR3 protein: CASSQTKTGPTYEQYF
V gene: TRBV12-3/TRBV12-4; J gene: TRBJ2-2; D gene: -; clone size: few; CDR3 DNA: TGTGCCAGCACTTCCGGGGGTTGGTCCGGGGAGCTGTTTTTT; CDR3 protein: CASTSGGWSGELFF
V gene: TRBV15; J gene: TRBJ1-5; D gene: -; clone size: few; CDR3 DNA: TGTGCCACCAGCAGAGATACGGCAATCAATCAGCCCCAGCATTTT; CDR3 protein: CATSRDTAINQPQHF
V gene: TRBV29-1; J gene: TRBJ2-7; D gene: -; clone size: -; CDR3 DNA: TGCAGCGCTGGACAATCCCCCTACGAGCAGTACTTC; CDR3 protein: CSAGQSPYEQYF
V gene: TRBV20-1; J gene: TRBJ2-1; D gene: TRBD2; clone size: once; CDR3 DNA: TGCAGTGCGAGGGGGGCGGGAGGCTCCTACAATGAGCAGTTCTTC; CDR3 protein: CSARGAGGSYNEQFF
V gene: TRBV7-9; J gene: TRBJ2-6; D gene: -; clone size: once; CDR3 DNA: TGTGCCAGCAGCTTACCTTTCTCTGGGGCCAACGTCCTGACTTTC; CDR3 protein: CASSLPFSGANVLTF